The 25 T cell receptor beta chains below all came from one sample that was sequenced in a study of blood T cells in healthy people across ages. A second PCR, run for about 7 to 11 cycles, used a sample-barcoded 5' primer plus a J-beta primer mix. TCRdb reprocessed the 5' RACE reads with MiXCR, giving one entry per CDR3 protein. The sample has 550,000 to 700,000 distinct CDR3 sequences; roughly a quarter are singletons. Sequencing was performed on blood. These receptors were collected from a woman in her 70s in good health.

The genes are TRBV29-1 and TRBJ2-5; no reliable D call. The J call may be in error: the DNA end matches TRBJ2-7 better. Germline-derived CDR1 and CDR2 are SQVTM and ANQGSEA. The CDR3 is 14 residues long. The CDR3 DNA sequence: TGCAGCGCCGAGAGAGGCCACCTCTCCTACGAGCAGTACTTC. Amino acid sequence: CSAERGHLSYEQYF.

There are a few counts of this clonotype. V gene TRBV3-1 combines with J gene TRBJ1-4; maybe TRBD1 (6 bases). Trimming left V 3 bases short and J 4 bases short, with 12 bases between. The V gene's germline CDR1 is LGHDT and CDR2 YNNKEL (reference sequence). There are 15 residues in the CDR3. DNA for the CDR3: TGTGCCAGCAGCCAGCGAGGGGGGATTAATGAAAAACTGTTTTTT. Translating gives CASSQRGGINEKLFF.

Only a few counts were recorded for this clonotype. The chain links TRBV29-1 to TRBJ1-1; D may be TRBD1 (6 bases). CDR1 is SQVTM, CDR2 ANQGSEA, per germline. The CDR3 is 13 amino acids. Trimming pared 6 bases from V and 0 bases from J, leaving 11 bases between. CDR3 nucleotide sequence: TGCAGCGTGATACAGGGTATGAACACTGAAGCTTTCTTT. This codes for CSVIQGMNTEAFF. Based on the CDR3 plus reference TRBV29-1 and TRBJ1-1, the full variable domain is SAVISQKPSRDICQRGTSLTIQCQVDSQVTMMFWYRQQPGQSLTLIATANQGSEATYESGFVIDKFPISRPNLTFSTLTVSNMSPEDSSIYLCSVIQGMNTEAFFGQGTRLTVV.

This clonotype showed up just a few times. J is TRBJ2-5 and V is TRBV10-3, with D possibly matching TRBD1 (5 bases). V was pared by 2 bases and J by 2 bases, with 9 bases between. Looked up from germline, CDR1 is ENHRY and CDR2 is SYGVKD. The CDR3 spans 14 residues. In DNA, the CDR3 is TGTGCCATCAGTGAGGGGGCAGCACAAGAGACCCAGTACTTC. Translation: CAISEGAAQETQYF.

This clonotype came up a few times. The chain uses TRBV4-3 and TRBJ1-2; D unresolved. Germline assignment: CDR1 LGHNA and CDR2 YSLEER. The V end lost 0 bases, the J end lost 8 bases, and 13 bases lay between the germline ends. The CDR3 is made up of 14 amino acids. DNA of the CDR3: TGCGCCAGCAGCCAAGACACGAGGGTGGAAGGCTACACCTTC. This codes for CASSQDTRVEGYTF.

This clonotype was observed a few times. V is TRBV2 and J is TRBJ1-2, with TRBD1 as a possible D gene (5 bases). The V gene lost 2 bases and the J gene lost 6 bases, with 16 bases spanning the gap. Germline-derived CDR1 and CDR2 are SNHLY and FYNNEI. The CDR3 is 15 residues long. The CDR3 coding sequence is TGTGCCAGCAGTGAAAGGGGTGTGGGAGCGGATGGCTACACCTTC. Translated, it gives CASSERGVGADGYTF.

Only a few counts were recorded for this clonotype. The chain recombines TRBV5-1 with TRBJ2-5; TRBD2 matches at 12 bases. The J call is in doubt because the DNA end fits TRBJ2-1 better. CDR3 length: 15 residues. Germline V gene lookup returns CDR1 SGHRS and CDR2 YFSETQ. The CDR3: CASSQTSGGLNEQFF. CDR3 nucleotides: TGCGCCAGCAGCCAGACTAGCGGGGGCCTGAATGAGCAGTTCTTC.

This clonotype occurred a few times. This CDR3 reads CASSLIPWEEKLFF. The CDR3, as DNA: TGCGCCAGCAGCTTGATTCCGTGGGAGGAAAAACTGTTTTTT. This sequence joins TRBV5-1 and TRBJ1-4, with D unresolved. Germline loops: CDR1 SGHRS, CDR2 YFSETQ. Between the trimmed V and J ends, which lost 1 base and 8 bases, there was a span of 12 bases. The CDR3 runs 14 residues.

The rearrangement uses TRBV7-2 and TRBJ2-5; 9 nucleotides align to TRBD2. Gene TRBJ2-1 matches the end of the DNA better, so the J call may be wrong. Per germline, CDR1 SGHTA and CDR2 FQGNSA. The CDR3 loop spans 15 amino acids. The CDR3 sequence is CASSHDSAGGAEQFF. As DNA, the CDR3 is TGTGCCAGCAGCCACGACAGCGCGGGGGGGGCCGAGCAGTTCTTC.

The chain recombines TRBV6-5 with TRBJ2-5; 7 bases fit TRBD1. The germline V gene encodes CDR1 MNHEY and CDR2 SVGAGI. This CDR3 is built from 15 residues. The V and J ends lost 6 bases and 5 bases, in that order; junction bases with no gene match: 12. The DNA of the CDR3 is TGTGCCAGCAGCCCACAGGGGTGGGCTTATGAGACCCAGTACTTC. This sequence encodes CASSPQGWAYETQYF.

The V call is TRBV2, the J call TRBJ2-5; 8 positions agree with TRBD2. Trimming took 4 bases from V and 0 from J; bases not matched to a gene: 4. CDR3 length: 15 residues. The germline V gene has CDR1 SNHLY and CDR2 FYNNEI. The CDR3 bases are TGTGCCAGCAGTGGGGCTAGCGGGTACCAAGAGACCCAGTACTTC. Translating gives CASSGASGYQETQYF. The variable domain in full, completed from reference TRBV2 and TRBJ2-5, reads EPEVTQTPSHQVTQMGQEVILRCVPISNHLYFYWYRQILGQKVEFLVSFYNNEISEKSEIFDDQFSVERPDGSNFTLKIRSTKLEDSAMYFCASSGASGYQETQYFGPGTRLLVL.

The chain has TRBV25-1 and TRBJ2-2; D ambiguous. V was cut by 3 bases and J by 6 bases, with 11 bases left in between. Germline V gene lookup returns CDR1 MGHDK and CDR2 SYGVNS. The CDR3 totals 14 residues. The CDR3 loop is CASSEQGKPGELFF. The CDR3 bases are TGTGCCAGCAGTGAGCAAGGGAAGCCCGGGGAGCTGTTTTTT.

This clonotype was detected only a few times. One junction end does not reproduce the germline sequence, and a read error may be involved. The rearrangement joins TRBV29-1 to TRBJ2-4; 7 nucleotides agree with TRBD1. The CDR3 sequence is 15 residues long. Looked up from germline, CDR1 is SQVTM and CDR2 is ANQGSEA. This CDR3 reads CSVLTGLLAKSIQYF. CDR3 bases: TGCAGCGTCCTGACAGGGTTGCTAGCCAAAAGCATTCAGTACTTC. Full variable domain (missing parts from reference TRBV29-1 and TRBJ2-4): SAVISQKPSRDICQRGTSLTIQCQVDSQVTMMFWYRQQPGQSLTLIATANQGSEATYESGFVIDKFPISRPNLTFSTLTVSNMSPEDSSIYLCSVLTGLLAKSIQYFGAGTRLSVL.

The chain uses TRBV6-1 and TRBJ1-2; possibly TRBD1 for D (6 bases). Germline values: CDR1 MNHNS, CDR2 SASEGT. Trimming removed 6 bases from V and 0 bases from J, with 17 bases in between. The CDR3 contains 16 residues. DNA of the CDR3: TGTGCCAGCAGGCGATACCCTCAGGGGACTAACTATGGCTACACCTTC. It specifies CASRRYPQGTNYGYTF.

This clonotype has only a few counts. The chain carries TRBV5-1 and TRBJ2-7, with a weak D call TRBD1 (6 bases). The CDR3 sequence is 16 residues long. The germline gives CDR1 SGHRS, CDR2 YFSETQ. Trimming took off 4 bases at V and 3 bases at J, with 20 bases between the two ends. CDR3 sequence reads: CASSPFLQGMVYEQYF. The CDR3 DNA sequence: TGCGCCAGCAGCCCCTTTTTACAGGGAATGGTCTACGAGCAGTACTTC.

The CDR3 DNA follows: TGTGCCAGCCAAAGGGGGGGTTACGAGACCCAGTACTTC. This translates into CASQRGGYETQYF. The V gene is TRBV25-1, the J gene TRBJ2-5, with D possibly being TRBD2 (7 bases). The V and J ends lost 8 bases and 5 bases respectively, with 15 bases between them. Germline CDR1 is MGHDK and CDR2 is SYGVNS. The CDR3 covers 13 residues.

The chain is built from TRBV12-3 or TRBV12-4 and TRBJ1-3; D is perhaps TRBD1 (6 bases). The ends were cut back, 6 bases at V and 0 bases at J, with 9 bases in the middle. The length of the CDR3 is 14 residues. CDR3: CASRRQDSGNTIYF. The CDR3 DNA is TGTGCCAGCAGAAGACAGGACTCTGGAAACACCATATATTTT.

The V call is TRBV24-1, the J call TRBJ1-5, with TRBD1 as a possible D gene (5 bases). This CDR3 comprises 13 residues. Germline values: CDR1 KGHDR, CDR2 SFDVKD. V gave up 6 bases and J gave up 4 bases, with 9 bases separating them. For the CDR3, the DNA is TGTGCCACCAGTCGACAGACGAATCAGCCCCAGCATTTT. The encoded protein is CATSRQTNQPQHF.

Notes on this clonotype: The junction differs from germline at one of its ends, possibly a read error. The chain carries TRBV4-2 and TRBJ1-3; D might be TRBD1 (5 bases). Germline V gene data show CDR1 as LGHNA and CDR2 as YNFKEQ. This CDR3 spans 18 amino acids. The CDR3 region is CAGSQDPGALPSGNTIYF. DNA of the CDR3: TGTGCCGGCAGCCAAGATCCCGGGGCCCTTCCTTCTGGAAACACCATATATTTT.

This clonotype was counted only a few times. J is TRBJ2-5 and V is TRBV6-1; D might be TRBD2 (7 bases). The CDR3 is 13 amino acids. Germline V gene sequence: CDR1 MNHNS, CDR2 SASEGT. Trimming removed 2 bases at V and 5 bases at J, with 9 bases between. CDR3 loop: CASSERGAETQYF. The CDR3 coding sequence is TGTGCCAGCAGTGAACGGGGGGCGGAGACCCAGTACTTC.

The rearrangement joins TRBV9 to TRBJ2-3; TRBD1 agrees at 9 bases. The CDR3 covers 16 residues. CDR1 is SGDLS, CDR2 YYNGEE, per germline. V lost 2 bases, J lost 6 bases, and 10 bases stayed unmatched. Here the CDR3 DNA reads TGTGCCAGCAGCGTTGTATCCGGGACAGGGAGGGATACGCAGTATTTT. This codes for CASSVVSGTGRDTQYF.

The V call is TRBV20-1, the J call TRBJ2-3; TRBD2 agrees at 9 bases. V shed 5 bases, J shed 6 bases, and the junction held 12 bases outside the gene matches. The CDR3 contains 15 residues. CDR1 is DFQATT, CDR2 SNEGSKA, per germline (reference sequence). The CDR3 sequence: CSAGGSSGVVDTQYF. DNA of the CDR3: TGCAGTGCTGGAGGGTCTAGCGGGGTGGTGGATACGCAGTATTTT.

In this sample, this clonotype turned up once. The rearrangement links TRBV19 to TRBJ2-6; D gene ambiguous. CDR3 length equals 15 residues. Germline V gene lookup returns CDR1 LNHDA and CDR2 SQIVND (reference sequence). V lost 5 bases and J lost 4, with 12 bases in between. The chain's CDR3 is CASSPSSRGANVLTF. For the CDR3, the DNA is TGTGCCAGTAGTCCCTCCAGCAGGGGGGCCAACGTCCTGACTTTC.

The chain carries TRBV19 and TRBJ1-5; no reliable D call. The V gene lost 7 bases and the J gene lost 9 bases, with 13 bases spanning the gap. Looked up from germline, CDR1 is LNHDA and CDR2 is SQIVND (reference sequence). The CDR3 extends over 12 amino acids. Here the CDR3 DNA reads TGTGCCAGTATGAGCGGGCGATCGCCCCAGCATTTT. Its protein product is CASMSGRSPQHF. The full variable domain, with the rest looked up from reference TRBV19 and TRBJ1-5, is DGGITQSPKYLFRKEGQNVTLSCEQNLNHDAMYWYRQDPGQGLRLIYYSQIVNDFQKGDIAEGYSVSREKKESFPLTVTSAQKNPTAFYLCASMSGRSPQHFGDGTRLSIL.

This clonotype was picked up many times. The chain links TRBV29-1 to TRBJ2-5; weak D call: TRBD1 (6 bases). CDR3 length: 12 amino acids. The V end was cut by 7 bases, the J end by 1 base, with 10 bases between. Germline V gives CDR1 SQVTM, CDR2 ANQGSEA. For the CDR3, the DNA is TGCAGCGCCGACAGGATCCAAGAGACCCAGTACTTC. Translating gives CSADRIQETQYF.